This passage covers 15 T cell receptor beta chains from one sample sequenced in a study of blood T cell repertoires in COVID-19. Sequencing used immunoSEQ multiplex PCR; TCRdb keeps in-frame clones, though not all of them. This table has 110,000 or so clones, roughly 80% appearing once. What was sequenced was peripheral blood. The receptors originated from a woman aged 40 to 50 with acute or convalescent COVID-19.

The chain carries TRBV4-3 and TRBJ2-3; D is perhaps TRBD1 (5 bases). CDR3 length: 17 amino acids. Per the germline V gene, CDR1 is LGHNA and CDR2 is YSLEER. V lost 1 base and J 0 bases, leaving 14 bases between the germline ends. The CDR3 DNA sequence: TGCGCCAGCAGCCAAGGGGGCAGGGCTTCTAGCACAGATACGCAGTATTTT. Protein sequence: CASSQGGRASSTDTQYF.

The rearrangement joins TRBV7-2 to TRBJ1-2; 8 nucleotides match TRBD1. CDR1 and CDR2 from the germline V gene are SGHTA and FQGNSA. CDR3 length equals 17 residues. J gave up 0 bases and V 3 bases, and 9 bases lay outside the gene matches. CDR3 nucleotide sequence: TGTGCCAGCAGCTTTTACCCCGGGACAGGCACTAACTATGGCTACACCTTC. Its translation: CASSFYPGTGTNYGYTF.

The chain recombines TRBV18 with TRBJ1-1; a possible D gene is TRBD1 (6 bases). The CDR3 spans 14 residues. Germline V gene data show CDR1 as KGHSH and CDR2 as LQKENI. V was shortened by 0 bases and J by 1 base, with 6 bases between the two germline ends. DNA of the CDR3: TGTGCCAGCTCACCACCGGGACAGAACACTGAAGCTTTCTTT. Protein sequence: CASSPPGQNTEAFF.

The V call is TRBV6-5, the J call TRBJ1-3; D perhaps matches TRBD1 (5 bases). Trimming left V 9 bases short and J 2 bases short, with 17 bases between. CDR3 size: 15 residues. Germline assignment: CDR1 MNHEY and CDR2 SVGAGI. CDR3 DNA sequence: TGTGCCAGTTCTTCGTTCTCGGGGGCTGGAAACACCATATATTTT. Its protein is CASSSFSGAGNTIYF.

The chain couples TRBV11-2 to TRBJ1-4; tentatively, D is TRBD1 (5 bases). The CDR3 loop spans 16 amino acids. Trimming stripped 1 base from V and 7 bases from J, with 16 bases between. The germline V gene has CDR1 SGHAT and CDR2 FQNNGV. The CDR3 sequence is CASSLGGRQSFEKLFF. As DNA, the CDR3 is TGTGCCAGCAGCTTAGGGGGTCGACAGAGTTTTGAAAAACTGTTTTTT.

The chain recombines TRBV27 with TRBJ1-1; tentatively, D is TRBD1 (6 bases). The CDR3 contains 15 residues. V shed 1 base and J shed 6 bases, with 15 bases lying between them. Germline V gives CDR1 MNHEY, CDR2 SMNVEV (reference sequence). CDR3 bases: TGTGCCAGCAGTTTATATGGGGGCGATCGTCCTGAAGCTTTCTTT. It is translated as CASSLYGGDRPEAFF.

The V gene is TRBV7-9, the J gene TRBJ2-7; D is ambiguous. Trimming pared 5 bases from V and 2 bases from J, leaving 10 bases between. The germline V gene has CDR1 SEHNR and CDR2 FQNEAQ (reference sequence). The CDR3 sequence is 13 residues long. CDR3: CASSNTPAYEQYF. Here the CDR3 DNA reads TGTGCCAGCAGCAATACTCCGGCCTACGAGCAGTACTTC.

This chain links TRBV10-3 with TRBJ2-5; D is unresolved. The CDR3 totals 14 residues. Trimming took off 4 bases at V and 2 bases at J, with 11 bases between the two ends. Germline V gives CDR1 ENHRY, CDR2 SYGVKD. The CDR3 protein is CAISGSGTQETQYF. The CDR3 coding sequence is TGTGCCATCAGTGGTTCTGGTACTCAAGAGACCCAGTACTTC.

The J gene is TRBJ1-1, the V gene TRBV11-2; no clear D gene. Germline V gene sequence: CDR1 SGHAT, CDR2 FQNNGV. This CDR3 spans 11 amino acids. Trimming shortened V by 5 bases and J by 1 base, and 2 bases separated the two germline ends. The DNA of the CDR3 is TGTGCCAGCAGCCAGAACACTGAAGCTTTCTTT. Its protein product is CASSQNTEAFF.

The CDR3 DNA reads as TGTGCCAGTAGTATAGACTATAACACAGATACGCAGTATTTT. Translation: CASSIDYNTDTQYF. The V and J genes are TRBV19 and TRBJ2-3; D is unclear. CDR3 length: 14 residues. Looked up from germline, CDR1 is LNHDA and CDR2 is SQIVND (reference sequence). Trimming pared 0 bases from V and 2 bases from J, leaving 6 bases between.

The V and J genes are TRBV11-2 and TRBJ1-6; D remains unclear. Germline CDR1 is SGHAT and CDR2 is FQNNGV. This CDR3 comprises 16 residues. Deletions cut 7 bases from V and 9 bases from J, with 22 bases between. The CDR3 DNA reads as TGTGCCAGCACCCCGGCTGGAGGCCGGATTATTTCACCCCTCCACTTT. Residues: CASTPAGGRIISPLHF.

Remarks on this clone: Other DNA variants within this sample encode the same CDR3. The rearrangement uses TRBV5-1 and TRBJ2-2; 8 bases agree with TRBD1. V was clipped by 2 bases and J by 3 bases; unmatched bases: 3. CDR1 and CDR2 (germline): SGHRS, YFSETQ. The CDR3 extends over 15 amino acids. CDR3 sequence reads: CASSFPGQDTGELFF. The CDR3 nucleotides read TGCGCCAGCAGCTTCCCGGGACAGGACACCGGGGAGCTGTTTTTT.

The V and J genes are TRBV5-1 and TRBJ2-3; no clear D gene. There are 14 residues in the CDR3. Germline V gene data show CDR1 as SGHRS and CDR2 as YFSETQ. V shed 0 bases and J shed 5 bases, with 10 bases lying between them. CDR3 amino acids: CASSLGPPGDTQYF. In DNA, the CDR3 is TGCGCCAGCAGCTTGGGCCCCCCCGGAGATACGCAGTATTTT. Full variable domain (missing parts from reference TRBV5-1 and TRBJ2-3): KAGVTQTPRYLIKTRGQQVTLSCSPISGHRSVSWYQQTPGQGLQFLFEYFSETQRNKGNFPGRFSGRQFSNSRSEMNVSTLELGDSALYLCASSLGPPGDTQYFGPGTRLTVL.

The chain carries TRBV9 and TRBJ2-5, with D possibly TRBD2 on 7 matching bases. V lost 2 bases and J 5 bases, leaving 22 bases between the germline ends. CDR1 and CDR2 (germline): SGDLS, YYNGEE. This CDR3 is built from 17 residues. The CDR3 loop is CASSVSPGGPGEETQYF. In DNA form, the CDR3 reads TGTGCCAGCAGCGTGAGCCCCGGGGGGCCCGGAGAGGAGACCCAGTACTTC.

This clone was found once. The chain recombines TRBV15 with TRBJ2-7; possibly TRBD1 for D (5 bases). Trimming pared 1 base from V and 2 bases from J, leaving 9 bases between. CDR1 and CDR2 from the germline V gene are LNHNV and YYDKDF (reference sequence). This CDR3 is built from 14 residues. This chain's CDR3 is CATSRARGTYEQYF. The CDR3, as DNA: TGTGCCACCAGCAGAGCTAGGGGAACCTACGAGCAGTACTTC.